This section outlines one T cell receptor (beta chain) sequence together with its context. This entry is derived from a study of blood T cell repertoires in COVID-19. The CDR3 is made up of 15 amino acids. The J segment lost 2 bases and the V segment lost 6 bases, leaving 8 bases of the junction unmatched. Germline CDR1 reads MNHEY; CDR2 reads SVGAGI. Assay used: immunoSEQ multiplex PCR; TCRdb lists only in-frame clones, some missing. Of about 50,000 clones listed, around 84% are singletons. Sample: peripheral blood. The source of this sequence is a woman of 80 years or more with COVID-19, enrolled during active disease. The rearrangement uses TRBV6-5 and TRBJ2-3; 7 positions agree with TRBD1. CDR3 sequence reads: CASRITGVFTDTQYF. The CDR3 DNA sequence: TGTGCCAGCAGAATCACAGGGGTTTTCACAGATACGCAGTATTTT.